This passage covers 24 T cell receptor beta chains from one sample sequenced in a study of tumor-infiltrating lymphocytes in primary liver carcinoma. Starting material of about 480 ng total RNA yielded TCR beta cDNA via a constant-region primer. Libraries of TCR beta came from three nested multiplex PCR rounds with slightly modified ARM-PCR. A C-beta reverse primer was combined with TRBV1-TRBV30 forward primers in the first two PCR rounds, and each round had about 10 cycles. TCRdb passed the multiplex PCR reads through MiXCR, listing each CDR3 protein once. The table records around 22,000 distinct CDR3 sequences, 80% of them present only once. Co-extraction of RNA and DNA was performed on about 19-32 mg of unsorted bulk tissue. Sequencing was carried out using liver tumor tissue from sampling region 2. Subset described: tumor region T2, inferior pole. The receptor source for this set is a woman aged 30 to 39 with primary liver carcinoma and hepatitis B virus infection.

On this clonotype itself: This clone may be a read error of a much larger clone one base away. The chain has TRBV18 and TRBJ2-1; TRBD1 is a possible D gene (5 bases). This CDR3 contains 16 residues. Germline loops: CDR1 KGHSH, CDR2 LQKENI. In DNA, the CDR3 is TGTGCCAGCTCACCGCCATGGGGCATGCTGTACAATGAGCAGTCCTTC. This codes for CASSPPWGMLYNEQSF.

A word on this clonotype: The final CDR3 position lacks the conserved phenylalanine or tryptophan, pointing to a likely read error. Because the CDR3's place on the DNA is in doubt, the DNA is left out and the CDR3 is given as listed by TCRdb. The J gene is TRBJ2-1, the V gene TRBV11-3; the table calls TRBD1, which could not be checked here. 12 amino acids form the CDR3, both terminal residues included. The germline V gene has CDR1 SGHNT and CDR2 YENEEA. The CDR3 is CASPLTSVERFI.

The chain joins TRBV11-3 to TRBJ2-1, with TRBD2 matching 13 bases. This CDR3 has 15 amino acids. V shed 5 bases and J 12 bases; nucleotides not matched to a gene: 10. From germline, CDR1 is SGHNT and CDR2 YENEEA. CDR3 in amino acids: CASSQLAGGGYMQFF. CDR3 nucleotide sequence: TGTGCCAGCAGCCAACTAGCGGGGGGGGGGTATATGCAGTTCTTC.

This clonotype was seen a few times. The junction departs from germline at one end; a sequencing error may be responsible. V and J are TRBV4-2 and TRBJ2-7; 10 bases line up with TRBD1. The germline gives CDR1 LGHNA, CDR2 YNFKEQ. This CDR3 has 18 residues. This CDR3 is CASSHEHLGQGGPREQYF. The DNA for the CDR3 is TGTGCTAGCAGCCATGAACACCTAGGACAGGGGGGACCGCGTGAACAGTACTTC.

This clonotype was found once. The junction does not match germline at one end; this may be a read error. The rearrangement uses TRBV11-2 and TRBJ1-2; D unclear. CDR1 SGHAT and CDR2 FQNNGV come from the germline V gene. This CDR3 region has 13 residues. The CDR3 loop is CASSLDGNYGYTF. The CDR3 coding sequence is TGTGCTAGCAGCTTAGATGGGAACTATGGCTACACCTTC.

This clonotype was observed a few times. Germline and junction disagree at one end, which may indicate a read error. The chain uses TRBV5-5 and TRBJ1-4; no clear D gene. The germline V gene encodes CDR1 SGHKS and CDR2 YYEKEE (reference sequence). This CDR3 has 19 residues. The chain's CDR3 is CASSLKLGGRVATNEKLFF. The CDR3 DNA reads TGTGCAAGCAGCTTGAAGTTAGGCGGTCGGGTTGCAACTAATGAAAAACTGTTTTTT.

In the case of this clonotype: A read error may account for a junction end that differs from germline. The genes are TRBV5-6 and TRBJ2-2; D is unclear. The CDR3 length is 15 residues. In germline, CDR1 is SGHDT, CDR2 YYEEEE. This chain's CDR3 is CASILASRITGELFF. DNA of the CDR3: TGTGCCAGCATCTTGGCATCCAGAATCACAGGGGAGCTGTTTTTT. The entire variable domain, with the rest obtained from reference TRBV5-6 and TRBJ2-2, is as follows: DAGVTQSPTHLIKTRGQQVTLRCSPKSGHDTVSWYQQALGQGPQFIFQYYEEEERQRGNFPDRFSGHQFPNYSSELNVNALLLGDSALYLCASILASRITGELFFGEGSRLTVL.

This clonotype is medium-sized by share. The chain joins TRBV10-3 to TRBJ1-1, with a possible D match to TRBD1 (6 bases). Trimming removed 6 bases from V and 0 bases from J, with 14 bases in between. This CDR3 has 15 amino acids. Germline CDR1 reads ENHRY; CDR2 reads SYGVKD. The CDR3, as DNA: TGTGCCATCAGCACCGGGACAACGCTGAACACTGAAGCTTTCTTT. Residues: CAISTGTTLNTEAFF.

V is TRBV28 and J is TRBJ2-3; D assignment may be TRBD1 or TRBD2 (5 bases each). Germline loops: CDR1 MDHEN, CDR2 SYDVKM. CDR3 length equals 16 residues. V lost 6 bases and J 3 bases, leaving 19 bases between the germline ends. The CDR3 region has the DNA TGTGCCAGCAGAACCAGGGCGCGAGGGCCGACAGATACGCAGTATTTT. Translated: CASRTRARGPTDTQYF.

This clonotype showed up just once. One junction end disagrees with the germline gene, perhaps due to a read error. V and J are TRBV12-3 or TRBV12-4 and TRBJ1-6; 8 bases are shared with TRBD1. The CDR3 loop spans 13 amino acids. CDR3 DNA sequence: TGTGCTAACGGCCGACAGGGGCATTCTCCCCTCCACTTT. Protein: CANGRQGHSPLHF.

Worth noting for this clonotype: A junction end diverges from the germline sequence, so it may reflect a read error. The chain couples TRBV4-3 to TRBJ2-7, with a possible D match to TRBD2 (6 bases). The V gene's germline CDR1 is LGHNA and CDR2 YSLEER. CDR3 length: 18 amino acids. The CDR3 coding sequence is TGCGCCAGCAGCCAAGCTGTGATGGGGGGTCACATTAGCTACGAACAGAACTTC. The encoded protein is CASSQAVMGGHISYEQNF.

This clonotype is labeled large. The V and J genes are TRBV11-2 and TRBJ2-1, with D tentatively TRBD1 (6 bases). The CDR3 extends over 13 amino acids. CDR1 is SGHAT and CDR2 is FQNNGV in the germline V gene. The V gene lost 1 base and the J gene lost 9 bases, with 10 bases spanning the gap. The CDR3 nucleotides are TGTGCCAGCAGCTTAGGGCAGGGGTTTGAGCAGTTCTTC. Amino acids: CASSLGQGFEQFF.

About this clonotype: This is likely a read error, given that the CDR3 carries no conserved phenylalanine or tryptophan at its end. This rearrangement joins TRBV6-1 to TRBJ2-2; possibly TRBD1 or TRBD2 for D (6 bases each). This CDR3 is 19 amino acids long. Germline lookup yields CDR1 MNHNS and CDR2 SASEGT. The CDR3 sequence is CACSETLPGGAANTGELFS. CDR3 DNA sequence: TGTGCCTGCAGTGAAACCCTTCCCGGGGGCGCCGCGAACACCGGGGAACTGTTTTCT.

In the case of this clonotype: Just one base apart from a much larger clone, this may be a read error. The conserved closing phenylalanine or tryptophan is absent in this CDR3, likely reflecting a read error. The limits of the CDR3 on the DNA are not certain, so only TCRdb's listed CDR3 is given. V and J are TRBV29-1 and TRBJ2-1; the listed D gene, TRBD2, was not tested against the DNA. Germline V CDR1 and CDR2: SQVTM, ANQGSEA. The CDR3 numbers 12 amino acids, ends counted. The CDR3 is CSALGDYNEQLI.

In the case of this clonotype: One junction end disagrees with the germline gene, perhaps due to a read error. The chain combines TRBV6-6 with TRBJ2-7; a weak D match, TRBD2 (6 bases). The V gene's germline CDR1 is MNHNY and CDR2 SVGAGI (reference sequence). The CDR3 has 13 amino acids. DNA of the CDR3: TGTGCCAGCAGGCCCGGAGGGATCTACGAGCGGTACTTT. This codes for CASRPGGIYERYF.

Regarding this clonotype: Because it lacks the conserved phenylalanine or tryptophan at the end, this CDR3 is likely a read error. Because the CDR3's place on the DNA is in doubt, the DNA is left out and the CDR3 is given as listed by TCRdb. The CDR3: CASSFKRGRLNEVFS. The chain uses TRBV11-2 and TRBJ1-1. Ends included, the CDR3 has 15 residues. CDR1 SGHAT and CDR2 FQNNGV come from the germline V gene.

In the case of this clonotype: Since no conserved phenylalanine or tryptophan closes the CDR3, a read error is the likely cause. J is TRBJ2-3 and V is TRBV7-9; 7 bases align to TRBD2. From germline, CDR1 is SEHNR and CDR2 FQNEAQ (reference sequence). This CDR3 is 16 amino acids long. The CDR3: CASSLYGTTSIDTQYL. The DNA of the CDR3 is TGTGCCAGCAGCTTGTACGGGACTACTAGCATAGATACGCAGTATCTT.

Concerning this clonotype itself: At one of its ends the junction is not consistent with the germline gene, which may arise from a read error. The gene calls are TRBV4-3 and TRBJ2-1, with a weak D call TRBD1 (6 bases). Germline lookup yields CDR1 LGHNA and CDR2 YSLEER. The CDR3 is 15 amino acids. The CDR3 loop is CVSRHRVRGFNEQFF. The DNA of the CDR3 is TGCGTCAGCAGACACCGGGTCAGGGGTTTTAATGAGCAGTTCTTC.

Concerning this clonotype: The junction differs from germline at one of its ends, possibly a read error. The CDR3 sequence: CVNGERFLVLRSNYGYIF. In nucleotides, the CDR3 is TGTGTCAACGGTGAACGGTTCCTGGTCCTTAGATCTAACTATGGCTACATCTTC. The chain carries TRBV6-1 and TRBJ1-2, with D unclear. CDR1 and CDR2 (germline): MNHNS, SASEGT. The CDR3 is 18 amino acids.

As to this clonotype: At one end the junction does not follow the germline gene, possibly because of a read error. This chain uses TRBV11-2 with TRBJ1-4, with D perhaps matching TRBD1 (5 bases). Germline V gene lookup returns CDR1 SGHAT and CDR2 FQNNGV. The CDR3 covers 12 residues. As DNA, the CDR3 is TGTGCCAGCAGGTCCTGGGGGGGAAAACTATTTTTT. Protein product: CASRSWGGKLFF.

As regards this clonotype: The junction does not match germline at one end; this may be a read error. This chain uses TRBV11-3 with TRBJ2-1; perhaps TRBD1 as D (6 bases). CDR1 is SGHNT, CDR2 YENEEA, per germline. This CDR3 is 12 amino acids long. DNA of the CDR3: TGTGCCGGCCCCCTGACAGGTATCGAGCATTTCTTC. Its protein is CAGPLTGIEHFF.

A word on this clonotype: One end of the junction varies from germline; a read error may be responsible. The gene calls are TRBV5-4 and TRBJ2-1; TRBD2 matches 8 bases. Germline V gives CDR1 SGHNT, CDR2 YYREEE (reference sequence). The CDR3 is made up of 16 amino acids. The CDR3 here is CASSSTSACSYNEQFF. Here the CDR3 DNA reads TGTGCCAGCAGCTCGACTAGCGCATGCTCATACAATGAACAGTTCTTC.

This clonotype turned up a few times. It is likely a read error, because the conserved phenylalanine at the end of the CDR3 is missing. V is TRBV5-5 and J is TRBJ2-4, with 7 bases identical to TRBD2. This CDR3 has 17 residues. The germline V gene has CDR1 SGHKS and CDR2 YYEKEE (reference sequence). The CDR3 bases are TGTGTCAGCAGCTTAGTAGGAATGAGGGAGGGGTCGGACATTCAGTACCTC. This codes for CVSSLVGMREGSDIQYL.

In its sample, this clonotype was seen once. The conserved final phenylalanine or tryptophan is absent from the CDR3, which likely points to a read error. It is unclear where the CDR3 begins or ends on the DNA, so no DNA is shown, and the CDR3 is as TCRdb lists it. The chain has TRBV29-1 and TRBJ2-1; the D call in the table, TRBD2, was not verified against the DNA. Germline assignment: CDR1 SQVTM and CDR2 ANQGSEA. Termini included, the CDR3 measures 12 amino acids. CDR3 amino acids: CSIVGWDGRTFV.